This TCR beta chain was sequenced in a study of tumor and adjacent non-tumor tissue in lung cancer. No cell sorting was done before RNA was extracted from the tissue. Three rounds of nested PCR, following a modified ARM-PCR protocol, produced the TCRbeta library. Using its own MiXCR run on the multiplex PCR reads, TCRdb lists one record per CDR3 protein. Of roughly 200,000 distinct CDR3 sequences in the sample, approximately 74% were seen once. Germline V gene data show CDR1 as MGHRA and CDR2 as YSYEKL. The V end lost 4 bases, the J end lost 6 bases, and 22 bases lay between the germline ends. The CDR3 runs to 16 residues. As for this clonotype: Its antigen is unidentified.

General study points: Top 100 clones took a larger repertoire share in normal lung. Patients with more diverse tumor TCRs had worse survival.

Material: lung tumor tissue. The sequence came from a man in his sixties with non-small cell lung cancer. The gene calls are TRBV4-1 and TRBJ2-7; D unresolved. CDR3 amino acids: CASSRSPQNMDGEQYF. The CDR3 nucleotides are TGCGCCAGCAGCCGCTCTCCTCAAAATATGGACGGCGAGCAGTACTTC.